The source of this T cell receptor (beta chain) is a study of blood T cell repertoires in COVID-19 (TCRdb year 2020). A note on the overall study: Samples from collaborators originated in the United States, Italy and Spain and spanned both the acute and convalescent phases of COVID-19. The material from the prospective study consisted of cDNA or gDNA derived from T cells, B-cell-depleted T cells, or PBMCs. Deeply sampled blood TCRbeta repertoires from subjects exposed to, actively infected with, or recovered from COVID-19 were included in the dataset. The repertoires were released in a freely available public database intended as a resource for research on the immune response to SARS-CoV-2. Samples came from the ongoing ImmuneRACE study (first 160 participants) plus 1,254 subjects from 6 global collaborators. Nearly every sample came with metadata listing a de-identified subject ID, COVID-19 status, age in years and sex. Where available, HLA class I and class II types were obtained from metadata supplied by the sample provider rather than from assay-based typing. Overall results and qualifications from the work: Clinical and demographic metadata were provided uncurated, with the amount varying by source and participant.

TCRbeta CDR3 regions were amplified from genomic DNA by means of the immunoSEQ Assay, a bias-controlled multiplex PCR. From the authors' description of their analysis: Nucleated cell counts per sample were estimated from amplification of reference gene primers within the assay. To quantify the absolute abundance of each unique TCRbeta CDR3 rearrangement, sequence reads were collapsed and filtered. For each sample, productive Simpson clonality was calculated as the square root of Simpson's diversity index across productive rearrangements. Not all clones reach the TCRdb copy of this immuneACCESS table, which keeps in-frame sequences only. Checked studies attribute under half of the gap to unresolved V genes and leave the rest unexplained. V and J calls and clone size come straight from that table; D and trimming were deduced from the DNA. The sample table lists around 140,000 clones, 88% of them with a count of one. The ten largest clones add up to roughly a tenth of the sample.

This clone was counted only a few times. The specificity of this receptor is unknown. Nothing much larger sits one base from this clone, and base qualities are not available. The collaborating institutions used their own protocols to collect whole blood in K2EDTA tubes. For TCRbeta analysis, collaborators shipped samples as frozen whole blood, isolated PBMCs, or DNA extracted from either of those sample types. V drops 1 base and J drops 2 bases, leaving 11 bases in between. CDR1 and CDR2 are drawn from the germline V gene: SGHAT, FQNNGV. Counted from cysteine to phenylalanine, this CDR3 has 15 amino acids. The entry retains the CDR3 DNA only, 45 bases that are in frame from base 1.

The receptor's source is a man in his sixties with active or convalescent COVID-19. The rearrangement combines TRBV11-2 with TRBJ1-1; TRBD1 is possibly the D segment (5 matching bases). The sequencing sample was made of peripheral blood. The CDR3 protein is CASSLVRGRNTEAFF. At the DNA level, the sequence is TGTGCCAGCAGCTTAGTAAGGGGCAGAAACACTGAAGCTTTCTTT. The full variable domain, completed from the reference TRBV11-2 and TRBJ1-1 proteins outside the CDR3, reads EAGVAQSPRYKIIEKRQSVAFWCNPISGHATLYWYQQILGQGPKLLIQFQNNGVVDDSQLPKDRFSAERLKGVDSTLKIQPAKLEDSAVYLCASSLVRGRNTEAFFGQGTRLTVV.